The 10 T cell receptor beta chains below come from one sample, sequenced in a study of T-cell reconstitution after alpha-beta-depleted transplantation in children. For TCRbeta, the library was prepared with unique molecular identifiers. TCRdb recomputed calls from the PCR reads with MiXCR, one row per CDR3 protein. The profile shows about 400,000 distinct CDR3 sequences, about an eighth of them singletons. The sequenced sample was PBMCs, obtained from the stem cell graft. These receptors were taken from a human donor who donated a stem cell graft to a child with Fanconi anemia.

In its sample, this clonotype was seen a few times. The chain links TRBV20-1 to TRBJ2-1, with 11 bases matching TRBD2. The trim removed 6 bases at V and 2 bases at J, leaving 15 bases unmatched. Germline CDR1 and CDR2: DFQATT and SNEGSKA (reference sequence). The CDR3 is 18 amino acids. CDR3 DNA: TGCAGTGCCCATTCGGTTAGCGGGGGGGCGCGCACCTACAATGAGCAGTTCTTC. It specifies CSAHSVSGGARTYNEQFF.

The V call is TRBV5-1, the J call TRBJ2-7; 8 nucleotides agree with TRBD2. The CDR3 is 17 amino acids. The junction had 16 bases not matched to a gene; V was cut back by 2 bases and J by 6 bases. Per the germline V gene, CDR1 is SGHRS and CDR2 is YFSETQ. CDR3 loop: CASSFSQMGTRASEQYF. CDR3 bases: TGCGCCAGCAGCTTTTCTCAGATGGGGACTAGGGCCTCCGAGCAGTACTTC. Full variable domain (rest looked up from reference TRBV5-1 and TRBJ2-7): KAGVTQTPRYLIKTRGQQVTLSCSPISGHRSVSWYQQTPGQGLQFLFEYFSETQRNKGNFPGRFSGRQFSNSRSEMNVSTLELGDSALYLCASSFSQMGTRASEQYFGPGTRLTVT.

This clonotype was seen a handful of times. This rearrangement joins TRBV29-1 to TRBJ1-2; no firm D call. Germline V gene data show CDR1 as SQVTM and CDR2 as ANQGSEA. Trimming took 0 bases from V and 2 from J, leaving 13 bases between them. The CDR3 extends over 15 amino acids. The CDR3 bases are TGCAGCGTTGAAGATGTTCGGCTCCTCAACTATGGCTACACCTTC. Its translation: CSVEDVRLLNYGYTF.

The CDR3 is CASRSAIYNEQFF. The CDR3 DNA reads as TGTGCCAGCAGAAGTGCGATCTACAATGAGCAGTTCTTC. The chain is built from TRBV7-8 and TRBJ2-1; D is undetermined. This CDR3 is built from 13 residues. V was pared by 6 bases and J by 3 bases, with 9 bases between. Germline assignment: CDR1 SGHVS and CDR2 FQNEAQ. Using reference TRBV7-8 and TRBJ2-1 for the parts outside the CDR3, the full variable domain is GAGVSQSPRYKVAKRGQDVALRCDPISGHVSLFWYQQALGQGPEFLTYFQNEAQLDKSGLPSDRFFAERPEGSVSTLKIQRTQQEDSAVYLCASRSAIYNEQFFGPGTRLTVL.

V is TRBV4-2 and J is TRBJ1-5, with TRBD1 matching 7 bases. J gave up 6 bases and V 0 bases, and 8 bases lay outside the gene matches. CDR1 LGHNA and CDR2 YNFKEQ come from the germline V gene. This CDR3 comprises 16 residues. The CDR3 DNA sequence: TGTGCCAGCAGCCAAGAGAGGGCAGGGGGGGGTCAGCCCCAGCATTTT. Its protein product is CASSQERAGGGQPQHF.

This clonotype was recorded many times. The chain couples TRBV10-3 to TRBJ1-1; 9 nucleotides line up with TRBD1. Germline V gene data show CDR1 as ENHRY and CDR2 as SYGVKD. J gave up 4 bases and V 2 bases, and 11 bases lay outside the gene matches. This CDR3 is 17 amino acids long. Written as DNA, the CDR3 is TGTGCCATCAGTGAGCCCGGACAGGGGAGTTTGAGCACTGAAGCTTTCTTT. The encoded protein is CAISEPGQGSLSTEAFF.

This clonotype was counted ten times or more. The chain combines TRBV5-1 with TRBJ2-1, with TRBD1 matching 8 bases. The CDR3 totals 13 residues. J lost 7 bases, V lost 4 bases, and 4 bases had no gene match. Germline lookup yields CDR1 SGHRS and CDR2 YFSETQ. The CDR3 DNA reads TGCGCCAGCAGCCGGGACAGGTCGAATGAGCAGTTCTTC. It yields the protein CASSRDRSNEQFF.

This clonotype has more than one count but fewer than ten. This rearrangement joins TRBV5-1 to TRBJ2-3; a possible D gene is TRBD1 (6 bases). Germline V gene lookup returns CDR1 SGHRS and CDR2 YFSETQ. Trimming pared 7 bases from V and 1 base from J, leaving 10 bases between. The CDR3 extends over 13 amino acids. The chain's CDR3 is CASGDKGTDTQYF. In DNA, the CDR3 is TGCGCCAGCGGGGACAAAGGCACAGATACGCAGTATTTT.

V usage is TRBV6-1 and J usage is TRBJ2-2; D is uncertain. Trimming shortened V by 2 bases and J by 8 bases, and 12 bases separated the two germline ends. Germline CDR1 MNHNS, CDR2 SASEGT. The CDR3 spans 14 residues. The CDR3 protein is CASSERVRRGELFF. The CDR3 nucleotides are TGTGCCAGCAGTGAAAGGGTCAGGCGGGGGGAGCTGTTTTTT.

This clonotype was recorded a few times. The chain recombines TRBV28 with TRBJ2-5; D not certain. This CDR3 contains 14 residues. Germline CDR1 reads MDHEN; CDR2 reads SYDVKM. Trimming removed 2 bases at V and 2 bases at J, with 9 bases between. For the CDR3, the DNA is TGTGCCAGCAGTTTAGGACGGATACAAGAGACCCAGTACTTC. Encoded protein: CASSLGRIQETQYF.